These 22 T cell receptor beta chains were all obtained from the same sample, sequenced in a study of blood T cell repertoires in COVID-19. The data were produced by immunoSEQ multiplex PCR, yet TCRdb's version contains in-frame clones alone and is incomplete. The repertoire holds some 240,000 clones, with approximately 85% as singletons. Sequencing was carried out using peripheral blood. These receptors were collected from a woman aged 70-85 years with COVID-19, enrolled during active disease.

The chain employs TRBV21-1 and TRBJ2-1; the D segment call TRBD2 is taken from the table without a DNA check. TRBV21-1 represents a pseudogene. The CDR3 covers 19 residues. For the CDR3, the DNA is TGTGCCAGCAGCAAAGGTTTACAGCGTAGCGGGAGCTCCTACAATGAGCAGTTCTTC. Protein product: CASSKGLQRSGSSYNEQFF.

The V and J genes are TRBV6-5 and TRBJ1-2; D is undetermined. V shed 6 bases and J shed 3 bases, with 17 bases lying between them. Germline loops: CDR1 MNHEY, CDR2 SVGAGI. The CDR3 has 15 amino acids. The chain's CDR3 is CASSEAPRIHYGYTF. CDR3 nucleotides: TGTGCCAGCAGCGAGGCGCCACGGATTCACTATGGCTACACCTTC.

This chain uses TRBV12-3 or TRBV12-4 with TRBJ2-5; D gene unclear. V was trimmed by 3 bases and J by 4 bases, leaving 9 bases between them. The length of the CDR3 is 13 residues. The CDR3 bases are TGTGCCAGCAGTTTCACGGTTGGAGAGACCCAGTACTTC. Its translation is CASSFTVGETQYF.

The chain recombines TRBV7-2 with TRBJ1-2; TRBD1 is a possible D gene (6 bases). The CDR3 spans 13 residues. Germline-derived CDR1 and CDR2 are SGHTA and FQGNSA. The V and J ends lost 2 bases and 6 bases respectively, with 10 bases between them. The CDR3 DNA reads TGTGCCAGCAGCTTATTGTCAGGGGATGGCTACACCTTC. Translation gives CASSLLSGDGYTF.

The chain joins TRBV27 to TRBJ2-1; perhaps TRBD2 as D (5 bases). Trimming left V 0 bases short and J 2 bases short, with 8 bases between. Germline V gene lookup returns CDR1 MNHEY and CDR2 SMNVEV (reference sequence). The CDR3 has 15 residues. As DNA, the CDR3 is TGTGCCAGCAGTTTATCGGCCGGGGCCTACAATGAGCAGTTCTTC. The encoded protein is CASSLSAGAYNEQFF.

The chain is built from TRBV19 and TRBJ2-2; possible D gene TRBD1, 6 bases. The CDR3 runs to 15 residues. Trimming removed 7 bases at V and 3 bases at J, with 15 bases between. Germline CDR1 and CDR2: LNHDA and SQIVND (reference sequence). The CDR3 nucleotides are TGTGCCAGTATTGAGTCACAGGGTGACACCGGGGAGCTGTTTTTT. Translation: CASIESQGDTGELFF.

V usage is TRBV6-2 or TRBV6-3 and J usage is TRBJ1-5; the D gene is possibly TRBD1 (5 bases). Per the germline V gene, CDR1 is MNHEY and CDR2 is SVGEGT. V lost 5 bases and J 1 base, leaving 12 bases between the germline ends. The CDR3 spans 15 residues. CDR3 amino acids: CASSPTRQSNQPQHF. In DNA, the CDR3 is TGTGCCAGCAGTCCCACCCGACAGAGCAATCAGCCCCAGCATTTT.

This chain connects TRBV7-9 to TRBJ1-1; no clear D. The V end was cut by 5 bases, the J end by 1 base, with 14 bases between. CDR1 and CDR2 from the germline V gene are SEHNR and FQNEAQ (reference sequence). The CDR3 runs to 15 residues. CDR3 region: CASSPIRKKNTEAFF. In DNA, the CDR3 is TGTGCCAGCAGCCCGATCAGGAAGAAGAACACTGAAGCTTTCTTT.

There are a few counts of this clone. V gene TRBV4-2 combines with J gene TRBJ2-3; TRBD2 matches 12 bases. The CDR3 runs 21 residues. Trimming at V came to 0 bases and at J to 0 bases, leaving 13 bases not matched to a gene. Germline assignment: CDR1 LGHNA and CDR2 YNFKEQ. In DNA, the CDR3 is TGTGCCAGCAGCCAAGAACCTAGCGGGAGGGCCAAGATTTCTAGCACAGATACGCAGTATTTT. This sequence encodes CASSQEPSGRAKISSTDTQYF.

The CDR3 region is CASVRQGRYGYTF. In nucleotides, the CDR3 is TGTGCCAGCGTCCGACAGGGCAGGTATGGCTACACCTTC. The chain recombines TRBV2 with TRBJ1-2; TRBD1 matches 7 bases. The CDR3 totals 13 residues. Per germline, CDR1 SNHLY and CDR2 FYNNEI. The V gene end was trimmed by 8 bases and the J gene end by 5 bases; junction bases not matched to a gene: 8.

The rearrangement links TRBV7-9 to TRBJ2-7; no reliable D call. The V end lost 2 bases, the J end lost 5 bases, and 10 bases lay between the germline ends. The germline CDR1 and CDR2 sequences are SEHNR and FQNEAQ (reference sequence). The CDR3 contains 13 residues. The CDR3 is CASSLRDNHEQYF. The CDR3 nucleotides are TGTGCCAGCAGCTTAAGAGATAACCACGAGCAGTACTTC.

In DNA form, the CDR3 reads TGTGCCAGCACCGGGACAGGACGCTACCAAGAGACCCAGTACTTC. Its protein is CASTGTGRYQETQYF. The V and J genes are TRBV11-2 and TRBJ2-5; TRBD1 matches at 8 bases. V lost 7 bases to trimming and J lost 0 bases; unmatched junction nucleotides: 7. The CDR3 totals 15 residues. Germline loops: CDR1 SGHAT, CDR2 FQNNGV.

The chain couples TRBV5-4 to TRBJ2-3; D is undetermined. The CDR3 totals 16 residues. Germline loops: CDR1 SGHNT, CDR2 YYREEE (reference sequence). Trimming shortened V by 1 base and J by 2 bases, and 14 bases separated the two germline ends. The CDR3 region is CASSLLTYQNTDTQYF. CDR3 nucleotides: TGTGCCAGCAGCTTGTTGACTTACCAAAACACAGATACGCAGTATTTT.

The chain is built from TRBV24-1 and TRBJ2-3; 8 bases agree with TRBD1. The CDR3 runs 16 residues. Germline trimming cut 4 bases from V and 6 bases from J; bases unmatched to any gene: 11. Germline CDR1 reads KGHDR; CDR2 reads SFDVKD. The chain's CDR3 is CATSDRGQGARDTQYF. Written as DNA, the CDR3 is TGTGCCACCAGTGACCGGGGGCAGGGGGCTCGCGATACGCAGTATTTT.

The rearrangement links TRBV5-1 to TRBJ2-3, with 8 nucleotides matching TRBD2. Germline V gene data show CDR1 as SGHRS and CDR2 as YFSETQ. The CDR3 is 14 amino acids. Germline trimming cut 0 bases from V and 6 bases from J; bases unmatched to any gene: 3. CDR3 in amino acids: CASSLVASGDTQYF. In DNA form, the CDR3 reads TGCGCCAGCAGCTTGGTGGCTAGCGGGGATACGCAGTATTTT.

The chain links TRBV19 to TRBJ1-1; TRBD1 aligns across 7 bases. The CDR3 sequence is 15 residues long. Germline CDR1 LNHDA, CDR2 SQIVND (reference sequence). V was pared by 3 bases and J by 4 bases, with 8 bases of the junction left unmatched. CDR3 sequence (DNA): TGTGCCAGTAGTATTCAACAGGGGCGGGTCACTGAAGCTTTCTTT. This translates into CASSIQQGRVTEAFF.

V gene TRBV18 combines with J gene TRBJ1-5, with 12 bases aligning to TRBD1. J lost 6 bases, V lost 3 bases, and 3 bases had no gene match. Germline V lookup: CDR1 KGHSH, CDR2 LQKENI. This CDR3 comprises 15 residues. The CDR3 nucleotides read TGTGCCAGCTCACCTGGGACAGGGGGCGGTCAGCCCCAGCATTTT. This codes for CASSPGTGGGQPQHF.

J is TRBJ2-7 and V is TRBV27; 10 nucleotides align to TRBD1. The J segment lost 9 bases and the V segment lost 6 bases, leaving 8 bases of the junction unmatched. CDR3 length: 13 residues. Per the germline V gene, CDR1 is MNHEY and CDR2 is SMNVEV (reference sequence). CDR3 in DNA: TGTGCCAGCAGCTTGACAGGGGGCTTAGTGCAGTACTTC. Its protein product is CASSLTGGLVQYF.

The count of this clone is one. This chain links TRBV27 with TRBJ1-5, with D possibly TRBD1 on 6 matching bases. The CDR3 runs 14 residues. V lost 5 bases, J lost 6 bases, and 14 bases lay in between. Germline CDR1 reads MNHEY; CDR2 reads SMNVEV (reference sequence). CDR3 sequence: CASSLYGGGQPQHF. DNA for the CDR3: TGTGCCAGCAGTCTGTATGGGGGCGGTCAGCCCCAGCATTTT.

This clone appeared a single time. The chain carries TRBV7-9 and TRBJ2-2, with 8 positions matching TRBD1. The CDR3 runs to 15 residues. Looked up from germline, CDR1 is SEHNR and CDR2 is FQNEAQ (reference sequence). The J segment lost 4 bases and the V segment lost 6 bases, leaving 7 bases of the junction unmatched. CDR3 residues: CASSFGQGTTGELFF. The CDR3 DNA is TGTGCCAGCAGTTTCGGACAGGGTACCACCGGGGAGCTGTTTTTT. Full variable domain (remainder filled in from reference TRBV7-9 and TRBJ2-2): DTGVSQNPRHKITKRGQNVTFRCDPISEHNRLYWYRQTLGQGPEFLTYFQNEAQLEKSRLLSDRFSAERPKGSFSTLEIQRTEQGDSAMYLCASSFGQGTTGELFFGEGSRLTVL.

The rearrangement links TRBV6-5 to TRBJ1-6; 9 bases are shared with TRBD1. The germline gives CDR1 MNHEY, CDR2 SVGAGI. The CDR3 has 15 residues. Trimming cost V 6 bases and J 8 bases; bases outside gene matches: 8. Here the CDR3 reads CASRGPGTGYSPLHF. In DNA, the CDR3 is TGTGCCAGCAGGGGACCGGGGACAGGGTATTCACCCCTCCACTTT.

In this sample, this clone turned up a few times. The chain carries TRBV6-5 and TRBJ1-1; TRBD1 is a possible D gene (5 bases). CDR3 size: 15 residues. Trimming removed 0 bases from V and 1 base from J, with 9 bases in between. CDR1 and CDR2 (germline): MNHEY, SVGAGI. The DNA of the CDR3 is TGTGCCAGCAGTTACTCCGCAGGGAAGAACACTGAAGCTTTCTTT. Its protein product is CASSYSAGKNTEAFF.